This note documents a single TCR beta chain sequence. The CDR3 is made up of 15 amino acids. Trimming shortened V by 0 bases and J by 4 bases, and 12 bases separated the two germline ends. The germline V gene has CDR1 SQVTM and CDR2 ANQGSEA. The source of the sample is a study of blood T cell repertoires in COVID-19. Original handling: By means of reference gene primer amplification, nucleated cell counts were estimated. Generated by immunoSEQ multiplex PCR, the TCRdb table keeps only in-frame clones and is missing some. V and J calls and clone size are as listed in that table; D and trimming were resolved from the DNA. This sample carries roughly 400,000 clones, roughly nine tenths of them seen once, and the ten largest clones take about 1.7%.

Sequencing used PBMCs or T cells enriched from blood (not recorded which). The TCR comes from a woman aged 25 to 39 who had recovered from COVID-19. The V gene is TRBV29-1, the J gene TRBJ2-2; D remains ambiguous. CDR3 bases: TGCAGCGTTGAAGAAGACTCACTTCCCACCGGGGAGCTGTTTTTT. Protein: CSVEEDSLPTGELFF.